This TCR beta chain stems from a study of neoadjuvant nivolumab and ipilimumab in lung cancer. At the level of the study: Nivolumab 3 mg/kg was given days 1, 15 and 29, plus ipilimumab 1 mg/kg day 1 in combination.

The CDR3 has 14 amino acids. The germline CDR1 and CDR2 sequences are SGHRS and YFSETQ. Trimming took 4 bases from V and 4 from J, leaving 14 bases between them. A note on this clone: No antigen is known for it.

Data came from immunoSEQ multiplex PCR; TCRdb stores just in-frame clones and leaves some out. Of approximately 35,000 clones in the sample, roughly 90% were seen once. Study conclusions and caveats: A small number of samples were TCR sequenced. Resected tumors had greater TCR richness and clonality than uninvolved lung.

The sequences come from peripheral blood, collected after neoadjuvant nivolumab, alone or with ipilimumab, at or shortly before surgery. The origin of this receptor is an adult with non-small cell lung cancer. V is TRBV5-1 and J is TRBJ1-1; maybe TRBD1 (6 bases). The CDR3 region is CASSAQGFGTEAFF. The DNA for the CDR3 is TGCGCCAGCAGCGCACAGGGTTTTGGCACTGAAGCTTTCTTT.